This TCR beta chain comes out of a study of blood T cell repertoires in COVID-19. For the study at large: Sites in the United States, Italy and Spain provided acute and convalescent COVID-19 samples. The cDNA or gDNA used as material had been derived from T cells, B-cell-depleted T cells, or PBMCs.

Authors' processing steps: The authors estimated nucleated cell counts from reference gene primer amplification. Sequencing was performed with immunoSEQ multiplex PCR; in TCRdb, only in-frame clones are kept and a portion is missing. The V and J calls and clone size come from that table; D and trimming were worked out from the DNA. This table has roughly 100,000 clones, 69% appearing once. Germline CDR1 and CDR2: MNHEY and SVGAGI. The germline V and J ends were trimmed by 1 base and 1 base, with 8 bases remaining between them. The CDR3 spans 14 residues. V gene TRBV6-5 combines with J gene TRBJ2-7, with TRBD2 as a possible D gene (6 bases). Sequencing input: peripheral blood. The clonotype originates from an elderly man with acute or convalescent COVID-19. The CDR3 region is CASSYLGGSYEQYF. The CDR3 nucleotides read TGTGCCAGCAGTTACTTGGGAGGATCCTACGAGCAGTACTTC.